Here is one TCR beta chain with its context. In the source study's methods: Quantification of nucleated cells was approximated via reference gene primer amplification. Only in-frame clones appear in the TCRdb table, and some are missing; sequencing was by immunoSEQ multiplex PCR. The V and J calls and clone size are taken from that table; D and trimming were inferred from the DNA. Among roughly 200,000 clones, over 75% were seen once, and the ten largest hold approximately 11%. Trimming cost V 0 bases and J 3 bases; bases outside gene matches: 3. The CDR3 consists of 14 residues. Germline V lookup: CDR1 SQVTM, CDR2 ANQGSEA. This record comes from a study of blood T cell repertoires in COVID-19. At the level of the study: Acute and convalescent COVID-19 samples came from the United States, Italy and Spain.

Sequenced input: peripheral blood. This rearrangement joins TRBV29-1 to TRBJ1-1; 8 bases are shared with TRBD1. The clonotype originates from a human donor with active or convalescent COVID-19. The donor label of this sample is uncertain. CDR3 nucleotide sequence: TGCAGCGTTGAAGACCGGACAGGGTACACTGAAGCTTTCTTT. This encodes CSVEDRTGYTEAFF.